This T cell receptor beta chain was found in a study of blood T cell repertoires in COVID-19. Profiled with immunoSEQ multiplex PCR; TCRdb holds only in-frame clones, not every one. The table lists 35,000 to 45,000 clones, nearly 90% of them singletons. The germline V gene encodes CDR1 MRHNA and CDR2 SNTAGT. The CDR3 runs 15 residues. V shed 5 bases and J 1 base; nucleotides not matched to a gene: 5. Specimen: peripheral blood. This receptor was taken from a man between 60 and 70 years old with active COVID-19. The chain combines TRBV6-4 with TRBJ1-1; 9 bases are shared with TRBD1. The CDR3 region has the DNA TGTGCCAGCAGTAGCAACAGGGGGCCGAACACTGAAGCTTTCTTT. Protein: CASSSNRGPNTEAFF.